Listed here are 32 T cell receptor beta chains from one sample, sequenced in a study of lymphopenia after photon versus proton radiotherapy. Measured with immunoSEQ multiplex PCR; TCRdb has only the in-frame clones, and not every one. The sample lists more than 45,000 clones, about 92% occurring once. Here the sequenced sample was peripheral blood, taken from a patient treated with photon-based radiotherapy. The receptors here all came from a woman in her forties with cholangiocarcinoma.

This clone was detected only a few times. The DNA of the CDR3 is TGTGCCAGCAGCCAAGTTTCAGGGGATCCCGGGGAGCTGTTTTTT. Residues: CASSQVSGDPGELFF. The chain has TRBV14 and TRBJ2-2, with D possibly matching TRBD1 (6 bases). This CDR3 is built from 15 residues. V was pared by 1 base and J by 6 bases, with 12 bases between. CDR1 and CDR2 (germline): SGHDN, FVKESK.

The genes are TRBV2 and TRBJ2-7; D remains ambiguous. The CDR3 spans 17 residues. Between the trimmed V and J ends, which lost 4 bases and 0 bases, there was a span of 19 bases. The germline CDR1 and CDR2 sequences are SNHLY and FYNNEI. The CDR3 bases are TGTGCCAGCAGTGGTGCTCCCGGACGGCCAAGCTCCTACGAGCAGTACTTC. Encoded protein: CASSGAPGRPSSYEQYF.

The chain uses TRBV6-5 and TRBJ1-6, with a possible D match to TRBD1 (5 bases). Germline assignment: CDR1 MNHEY and CDR2 SVGAGI. V was clipped by 6 bases and J by 10 bases, with 13 bases between them. This CDR3 region has 13 residues. The CDR3 here is CASSPRGASPLHF. In DNA, the CDR3 is TGTGCCAGCAGCCCCCGAGGGGCATCACCCCTCCACTTT.

This chain joins TRBV7-2 and TRBJ1-2; unclear D gene. V was clipped by 4 bases and J by 8 bases, with 8 bases between them. The germline V gene has CDR1 SGHTA and CDR2 FQGNSA. The CDR3 sequence is 11 residues long. CDR3: CASSSSGGYTF. The CDR3 nucleotides are TGTGCCAGCAGCTCTTCGGGGGGCTACACCTTC.

The V and J genes are TRBV6-1 and TRBJ1-4; D gene ambiguous. Between the trimmed V and J ends, which lost 1 base and 6 bases, there was a span of 6 bases. The CDR3 contains 13 residues. Germline loops: CDR1 MNHNS, CDR2 SASEGT. DNA of the CDR3: TGTGCCAGCAGTGAAGGGGAACATGAAAAACTGTTTTTT. Translated, it gives CASSEGEHEKLFF.

CDR3 sequence: CASSFASGNTDTQYF. The CDR3 DNA reads as TGTGCCAGCAGTTTCGCTAGCGGGAATACAGATACGCAGTATTTT. The V and J genes are TRBV28 and TRBJ2-3, with TRBD2 matching 9 bases. CDR3 length: 15 residues. The germline gives CDR1 MDHEN, CDR2 SYDVKM. V shed 3 bases, J shed 3 bases, and the junction held 4 bases outside the gene matches.

This clone was detected once. The V gene is TRBV5-1, the J gene TRBJ1-1, with D uncertain. CDR1 SGHRS and CDR2 YFSETQ come from the germline V gene. The CDR3 is 14 residues long. Deletions cut 0 bases from V and 1 base from J, with 7 bases between. CDR3 in DNA: TGCGCCAGCAGCTTGGTCCAGAAGAACACTGAAGCTTTCTTT. Translating it yields CASSLVQKNTEAFF.

The chain couples TRBV2 to TRBJ2-7; unclear D gene. The germline V gene has CDR1 SNHLY and CDR2 FYNNEI. V was clipped by 3 bases and J by 2 bases, with 5 bases between them. The CDR3 totals 12 residues. CDR3 nucleotide sequence: TGTGCCAGCAGTGATGATCCCTACGAGCAGTACTTC. Translation gives CASSDDPYEQYF.

The V and J genes are TRBV6-5 and TRBJ2-7, with TRBD1 matching over 9 bases. CDR3 length equals 14 residues. The V segment lost 6 bases and the J segment 4 bases; nucleotides outside the gene matches: 7. Germline values: CDR1 MNHEY, CDR2 SVGAGI. The CDR3 DNA reads TGTGCCAGCAGAGATACAGGGGGCAGATACGAGCAGTACTTC. Residues: CASRDTGGRYEQYF.

The V call is TRBV5-1, the J call TRBJ1-1; no clear D gene. The V gene lost 0 bases and the J gene lost 4 bases, with 7 bases spanning the gap. CDR3 size: 13 residues. CDR1 is SGHRS and CDR2 is YFSETQ in the germline V gene. The CDR3 DNA follows: TGCGCCAGCAGCTTGGACCGGGTCACTGAAGCTTTCTTT. This gives the protein CASSLDRVTEAFF.

The rearrangement links TRBV7-2 to TRBJ2-5; 14 bases match TRBD2. Germline V gene lookup returns CDR1 SGHTA and CDR2 FQGNSA. Trimming at V came to 1 base and at J to 5 bases, leaving 9 bases not matched to a gene. The CDR3 covers 18 residues. The CDR3 bases are TGTGCCAGCAGCTTAGAGGGGACTAGCGGGGGAAAGTACGAGACCCAGTACTTC. This codes for CASSLEGTSGGKYETQYF. The variable domain in full, with the rest retrieved from reference TRBV7-2 and TRBJ2-5, is GAGVSQSPSNKVTEKGKDVELRCDPISGHTALYWYRQSLGQGLEFLIYFQGNSAPDKSGLPSDRFSAERTGGSVSTLTIQRTQQEDSAVYLCASSLEGTSGGKYETQYFGPGTRLLVL.

V and J are TRBV5-8 and TRBJ1-5; the D is unclear. The germline V and J ends were trimmed by 0 bases and 7 bases, with 5 bases remaining between them. Germline CDR1 reads SGHTS; CDR2 reads YDEGEE. CDR3 length: 12 residues. CDR3 DNA: TGTGCCAGCAGCTTGGCCCGGCAGCCCCAGCATTTT. It is translated as CASSLARQPQHF.

The count of this clone is one. The chain carries TRBV7-9 and TRBJ1-5; D perhaps matches TRBD1 (5 bases). This CDR3 is built from 14 residues. V lost 1 base and J lost 3, with 7 bases in between. Germline V gene lookup returns CDR1 SEHNR and CDR2 FQNEAQ (reference sequence). The CDR3 region has the DNA TGTGCCAGCAGCTTAGGGGGGGACAATCAGCCCCAGCATTTT. Protein product: CASSLGGDNQPQHF.

V usage is TRBV5-5 and J usage is TRBJ2-5; D might be TRBD2 (7 bases). Trimming stripped 4 bases from V and 4 bases from J, with 17 bases between. The CDR3 runs 15 residues. Germline V gene lookup returns CDR1 SGHKS and CDR2 YYEKEE (reference sequence). The CDR3 region has the DNA TGTGCCAGCAGCCCTGGGGGGGCGTTCCGAGAGACCCAGTACTTC. Protein product: CASSPGGAFRETQYF. Full variable domain (missing parts from reference TRBV5-5 and TRBJ2-5): DAGVTQSPTHLIKTRGQQVTLRCSPISGHKSVSWYQQVLGQGPQFIFQYYEKEERGRGNFPDRFSARQFPNYSSELNVNALLLGDSALYLCASSPGGAFRETQYFGPGTRLLVL.

Only one count was recorded for this clone. The chain employs TRBV10-3 and TRBJ2-1; no definite D call. The length of the CDR3 is 11 residues. The V end lost 2 bases, the J end lost 12 bases, and 8 bases lay between the germline ends. Per germline, CDR1 ENHRY and CDR2 SYGVKD. CDR3 protein: CAISENKLQFF. Written as DNA, the CDR3 is TGTGCCATCAGTGAGAACAAATTGCAGTTCTTC.

The chain is built from TRBV19 and TRBJ2-3; D is unresolved. The germline V gene has CDR1 LNHDA and CDR2 SQIVND (reference sequence). Between the trimmed V and J ends, which lost 3 bases and 2 bases, there was a span of 9 bases. The CDR3 spans 14 residues. CDR3 amino acids: CASSIPHFTDTQYF. CDR3 nucleotide sequence: TGTGCCAGTAGTATCCCCCACTTCACAGATACGCAGTATTTT.

The chain joins TRBV5-6 to TRBJ1-2; 10 bases are shared with TRBD1. From germline, CDR1 is SGHDT and CDR2 YYEEEE. CDR3 length: 16 amino acids. The J segment lost 5 bases and the V segment lost 4 bases, leaving 11 bases of the junction unmatched. The CDR3 DNA follows: TGTGCCAGCAGCGGTTGGGCGACAGGGGGCAATTATGGCTACACCTTC. This encodes CASSGWATGGNYGYTF. Supplemented by reference TRBV5-6 and TRBJ1-2, the full variable domain reads DAGVTQSPTHLIKTRGQQVTLRCSPKSGHDTVSWYQQALGQGPQFIFQYYEEEERQRGNFPDRFSGHQFPNYSSELNVNALLLGDSALYLCASSGWATGGNYGYTFGSGTRLTVV.

This chain uses TRBV7-3 with TRBJ2-7; 8 bases line up with TRBD1. CDR1 is SGHTA, CDR2 FQGTGA, per germline. The CDR3 totals 12 residues. With 6 bases clipped from V and 6 bases from J, the junction kept 4 bases outside the gene matches. For the CDR3, the DNA is TGTGCCAGCAGAGAAACAGGGGGCGAGCAGTACTTC. It yields the protein CASRETGGEQYF. Variable domain in full (rest from reference TRBV7-3 and TRBJ2-7): GAGVSQTPSNKVTEKGKYVELRCDPISGHTALYWYRQSLGQGPEFLIYFQGTGAADDSGLPNDRFFAVRPEGSVSTLKIQRTERGDSAVYLCASRETGGEQYFGPGTRLTVT.

This chain links TRBV2 with TRBJ2-7; D possibly corresponds to TRBD2 (5 bases). V lost 7 bases and J lost 2, with 15 bases in between. The CDR3 totals 14 residues. CDR1 and CDR2 from the germline V gene are SNHLY and FYNNEI. The CDR3 region is CASNLAKTAYEQYF. DNA of the CDR3: TGTGCCAGCAATTTAGCGAAAACAGCCTACGAGCAGTACTTC. The full variable domain, with the rest looked up from reference TRBV2 and TRBJ2-7, is EPEVTQTPSHQVTQMGQEVILRCVPISNHLYFYWYRQILGQKVEFLVSFYNNEISEKSEIFDDQFSVERPDGSNFTLKIRSTKLEDSAMYFCASNLAKTAYEQYFGPGTRLTVT.

The rearrangement joins TRBV28 to TRBJ1-5; D might be TRBD1 (6 bases). This CDR3 is built from 14 residues. Germline V CDR1 and CDR2: MDHEN, SYDVKM. V dropped 5 bases and J dropped 6 bases, with 14 bases sitting between them. This chain's CDR3 is CASSPTRGRQPQHF. The DNA for the CDR3 is TGTGCCAGCAGTCCCACCCGGGGGCGTCAGCCCCAGCATTTT. Using reference TRBV28 and TRBJ1-5 for the parts outside the CDR3, the full variable domain is DVKVTQSSRYLVKRTGEKVFLECVQDMDHENMFWYRQDPGLGLRLIYFSYDVKMKEKGDIPEGYSVSREKKERFSLILESASTNQTSMYLCASSPTRGRQPQHFGDGTRLSIL.

V is TRBV5-4 and J is TRBJ2-7, with a weak D call TRBD2 (5 bases). The length of the CDR3 is 12 residues. Germline V gene lookup returns CDR1 SGHNT and CDR2 YYREEE (reference sequence). V lost 4 bases and J lost 7, with 12 bases in between. The CDR3 spells CASSLGSGEQYF. CDR3 DNA sequence: TGTGCCAGCAGCCTCGGATCGGGGGAGCAGTACTTC.

The chain links TRBV2 to TRBJ2-3, with D possibly being TRBD1 (6 bases). The CDR3 is 17 amino acids. Germline assignment: CDR1 SNHLY and CDR2 FYNNEI. V dropped 2 bases and J dropped 1 base, with 16 bases sitting between them. Here the CDR3 reads CASSERGRAGGTDTQYF. The CDR3 DNA follows: TGTGCCAGCAGTGAAAGAGGCCGGGCAGGGGGCACAGATACGCAGTATTTT. The full variable domain, completed using reference TRBV2 and TRBJ2-3, is EPEVTQTPSHQVTQMGQEVILRCVPISNHLYFYWYRQILGQKVEFLVSFYNNEISEKSEIFDDQFSVERPDGSNFTLKIRSTKLEDSAMYFCASSERGRAGGTDTQYFGPGTRLTVL.

The chain combines TRBV5-1 with TRBJ1-5; D call uncertain. This CDR3 spans 15 amino acids. The germline gives CDR1 SGHRS, CDR2 YFSETQ. Trimming took off 0 bases at V and 4 bases at J, with 11 bases between the two ends. In DNA form, the CDR3 reads TGCGCCAGCAGCTTGGCAGGTGGAGGAAATCAGCCCCAGCATTTT. It codes for CASSLAGGGNQPQHF.

V gene TRBV2 combines with J gene TRBJ2-1; TRBD2 agrees at 14 bases. This CDR3 contains 14 residues. Germline lookup yields CDR1 SNHLY and CDR2 FYNNEI. V lost 6 bases to trimming and J lost 6 bases; unmatched junction nucleotides: 1. CDR3 nucleotide sequence: TGTGCCAGCAGGACTAGCGGGAGGGGCAATGAGCAGTTCTTC. Translation gives CASRTSGRGNEQFF.

The chain uses TRBV5-1 and TRBJ2-5; D remains unclear. CDR3 size: 14 residues. CDR1 is SGHRS, CDR2 YFSETQ, per germline. V dropped 0 bases and J dropped 3 bases, with 9 bases sitting between them. The CDR3 coding sequence is TGCGCCAGCAGCTTGGAGCAGGTAGAAGAGACCCAGTACTTC. Amino acids: CASSLEQVEETQYF.

V and J are TRBV10-2 and TRBJ2-7; TRBD1 matches 7 bases. Losses at the gene ends were 8 bases for V and 6 bases for J; bases not matched to a gene: 7. This CDR3 spans 12 amino acids. Germline CDR1 WSHSY, CDR2 SAAADI. CDR3 residues: CASVTGSFEQYF. The CDR3 coding sequence is TGCGCCAGCGTGACAGGGTCATTCGAGCAGTACTTC.

The rearrangement joins TRBV11-2 to TRBJ2-7, with D possibly being TRBD1 (5 bases). Germline V gene lookup returns CDR1 SGHAT and CDR2 FQNNGV. The CDR3 has 19 amino acids. V was shortened by 2 bases and J by 0 bases, with 23 bases between the two germline ends. CDR3 nucleotide sequence: TGTGCCAGCAGCTTATATCAGGGCACCTATTCGGTTAGCTCCTACGAGCAGTACTTC. Translation gives CASSLYQGTYSVSSYEQYF. Full variable domain (remainder filled in from reference TRBV11-2 and TRBJ2-7): EAGVAQSPRYKIIEKRQSVAFWCNPISGHATLYWYQQILGQGPKLLIQFQNNGVVDDSQLPKDRFSAERLKGVDSTLKIQPAKLEDSAVYLCASSLYQGTYSVSSYEQYFGPGTRLTVT.

This chain uses TRBV7-8 with TRBJ1-6, with D unresolved. In germline, CDR1 is SGHVS, CDR2 FQNEAQ. V was trimmed by 2 bases and J by 8 bases, leaving 19 bases between them. The CDR3 runs 17 residues. The CDR3 nucleotides are TGTGCCAGCAGCTTACGGATTCCGGCGAAAGGAGATTCACCCCTCCACTTT. Protein product: CASSLRIPAKGDSPLHF.

The V call is TRBV5-1, the J call TRBJ1-2; a possible D gene is TRBD1 (5 bases). CDR1 and CDR2 from the germline V gene are SGHRS and YFSETQ. V was pared by 4 bases and J by 4 bases, with 23 bases between. The length of the CDR3 is 17 residues. CDR3 nucleotides: TGCGCCAGCAGCCTCAAGGGCAAAGACAGAAGGGTCTATGGCTACACCTTC. Translated, it gives CASSLKGKDRRVYGYTF.

The CDR3 reads CASTGPSTNTEAFF. CDR3 nucleotide sequence: TGTGCCAGCACTGGACCGTCGACCAACACTGAAGCTTTCTTT. The chain combines TRBV9 with TRBJ1-1; D gene uncertain. CDR3 size: 14 residues. Per germline, CDR1 SGDLS and CDR2 YYNGEE. The ends were cut back, 6 bases at V and 2 bases at J, with 14 bases in the middle.

V is TRBV12-5 and J is TRBJ2-7; D is unclear. V gave up 7 bases and J gave up 2 bases, with 6 bases separating them. There are 11 residues in the CDR3. Germline CDR1 is LGHNT and CDR2 is FRNRAP. In nucleotides, the CDR3 is TGTGCTAGTGCCCTAACCTACGAGCAGTACTTC. Its translation is CASALTYEQYF. Full variable domain (outside the CDR3, taken from reference TRBV12-5 and TRBJ2-7): DARVTQTPRHKVTEMGQEVTMRCQPILGHNTVFWYRQTMMQGLELLAYFRNRAPLDDSGMPKDRFSAEMPDATLATLKIQPSEPRDSAVYFCASALTYEQYFGPGTRLTVT.

This chain connects TRBV7-9 to TRBJ2-7, with 8 nucleotides matching TRBD1. The CDR3 sequence is 17 residues long. CDR1 SEHNR and CDR2 FQNEAQ come from the germline V gene (reference sequence). V shed 1 base, J shed 3 bases, and the junction held 11 bases outside the gene matches. In DNA form, the CDR3 reads TGTGCCAGCAGCTTAGGGGCAGGGGGCGCGAGGGTCTACGAGCAGTACTTC. Encoded protein: CASSLGAGGARVYEQYF.